A single sample is the source of the 17 T cell receptor beta chains below, sequenced in a study of blood T cells in healthy people across ages (dated by TCRdb to between 2014 and 2017). Libraries came from 5' RACE. These reads were obtained on an Illumina HiSeq 2500. A second 7 to 11 cycle PCR used a sample-barcoded 5' primer and a J-beta primer mix. The public sequencing data were trimmed at Q25 with fastp and processed into clonotypes with MiXCR by TCRdb, which kept only in-frame beta chains. Every entry covers one CDR3 protein and lists the most common genes and DNA from its rows. The sample table holds some 920,000 distinct CDR3 sequences, of which 51% were seen once. The leading ten clones occupy about 20% of the sample. The sequencing input was blood. Receptor source: a woman in her sixties in good health.

The chain recombines TRBV4-2 with TRBJ2-5, with 7 bases matching TRBD1. CDR1 and CDR2 (germline): LGHNA, YNFKEQ. V was clipped by 4 bases and J by 3 bases; unmatched bases: 5. This CDR3 has 14 residues. For the CDR3, the DNA is TGTGCCAGCAGCCTGAGCACAGGGGAAGAGACCCAGTACTTC. Translating it yields CASSLSTGEETQYF.

To note about this clonotype: Since a much larger clone is just one base distant, this may be a read error. This chain uses TRBV3-1 with TRBJ2-4; perhaps TRBD2 as D (5 bases). The CDR3 has 14 amino acids. V was clipped by 3 bases and J by 13 bases, with 19 bases between them. The V gene's germline CDR1 is LGHDT and CDR2 YNNKEL (reference sequence). Here the CDR3 reads CASSQRRDLRGQYF. For the CDR3, the DNA is TGTGCCAGCAGCCAGAGACGGGATCTACGAGGGCAGTACTTC.

This chain links TRBV20-1 with TRBJ2-3, with 9 bases lining up with TRBD2. This CDR3 contains 16 residues. Per the germline V gene, CDR1 is DFQATT and CDR2 is SNEGSKA (reference sequence). V was clipped by 6 bases and J by 0 bases; unmatched bases: 10. This chain's CDR3 is CSAGLTSGSSTDTQYF. The CDR3 DNA sequence: TGCAGTGCAGGATTGACTAGCGGATCTAGCACAGATACGCAGTATTTT.

This clonotype occurred a few times. The chain joins TRBV6-6 to TRBJ2-5; 7 nucleotides align to TRBD1. With V trimmed by 7 bases and J by 3 bases, 5 bases remained unmatched. The CDR3 has 13 amino acids. Germline assignment: CDR1 MNHNY and CDR2 SVGAGI (reference sequence). CDR3: CASTRTGKETQYF. In DNA, the CDR3 is TGTGCCAGCACCAGGACAGGAAAAGAGACCCAGTACTTC.

The chain has TRBV12-3 or TRBV12-4 and TRBJ2-5; 10 nucleotides match TRBD1. The CDR3 has 13 residues. The J segment lost 11 bases and the V segment lost 7 bases, leaving 10 bases of the junction unmatched. In DNA form, the CDR3 reads TGTGCCAGCACATCGGACAGGGGGATTGAGCAGTACTTC. The encoded protein is CASTSDRGIEQYF.

V and J are TRBV3-1 and TRBJ2-7, with D perhaps matching TRBD2 (6 bases). Germline CDR1 reads LGHDT; CDR2 reads YNNKEL (reference sequence). There are 15 residues in the CDR3. Trimming removed 6 bases from V and 10 bases from J, with 25 bases in between. The CDR3 DNA sequence: TGTGCCAGCAGACCTGCCGGGACTGACAAGAGCGCCCAGTACTTC. Translated, it gives CASRPAGTDKSAQYF.

The chain couples TRBV4-1 to TRBJ2-7; tentative D call: TRBD2 (5 bases). The CDR3 runs to 14 residues. Per germline, CDR1 MGHRA and CDR2 YSYEKL. The V gene lost 1 base and the J gene lost 7 bases, with 14 bases spanning the gap. The CDR3 nucleotides are TGCGCCAGCAGCCAAGTAGGTAATCCGGGAGAGCAGTACTTC. Translation gives CASSQVGNPGEQYF.

This clonotype turned up a few times. The chain has TRBV3-1 and TRBJ2-5; 7 bases align to TRBD1. The CDR3 has 14 amino acids. With V trimmed by 5 bases and J by 1 base, 4 bases remained unmatched. Germline loops: CDR1 LGHDT, CDR2 YNNKEL (reference sequence). The CDR3 sequence is CASSGYRGQETQYF. The CDR3 region has the DNA TGTGCCAGCAGCGGATACAGGGGCCAAGAGACCCAGTACTTC.

The sample holds a few counts of this clonotype. The chain combines TRBV28 with TRBJ2-3, with TRBD2 identical over 9 bases. The V gene's germline CDR1 is MDHEN and CDR2 SYDVKM. This CDR3 is built from 16 residues. The V gene end was trimmed by 5 bases and the J gene end by 2 bases; junction bases not matched to a gene: 8. CDR3 DNA sequence: TGTGCCAGCAGTATATATCTAGCGGGATCCACAGATACGCAGTATTTT. Amino acid sequence: CASSIYLAGSTDTQYF. The whole variable domain, filled in from reference TRBV28 and TRBJ2-3, reads DVKVTQSSRYLVKRTGEKVFLECVQDMDHENMFWYRQDPGLGLRLIYFSYDVKMKEKGDIPEGYSVSREKKERFSLILESASTNQTSMYLCASSIYLAGSTDTQYFGPGTRLTVL.

This chain joins TRBV7-2 and TRBJ2-7; 14 bases are shared with TRBD2. Germline loops: CDR1 SGHTA, CDR2 FQGNSA. This CDR3 comprises 20 residues. Trimming took 2 bases from V and 1 from J; bases not matched to a gene: 13. The CDR3 DNA sequence: TGTGCCAGCAGCTTACATCCCGGGACTAGCGGGAGTAGGGTTTCCTACGAGCAGTACTTC. This gives the protein CASSLHPGTSGSRVSYEQYF.

The sample holds one count of this clonotype. This chain links TRBV7-3 with TRBJ2-1; a possible D gene is TRBD2 (6 bases). The CDR3 is made up of 15 amino acids. Looked up from germline, CDR1 is SGHTA and CDR2 is FQGTGA. With 5 bases removed from V and 7 bases from J, the gap between germline ends came to 18 bases. The CDR3 sequence is CASSPAAGRINEQFF. The CDR3 nucleotides read TGTGCCAGCAGCCCTGCTGCGGGGCGCATTAATGAGCAGTTCTTC.

The V call is TRBV7-2, the J call TRBJ2-5; D unclear. This CDR3 is built from 14 residues. Deletions cut 6 bases from V and 3 bases from J, with 14 bases between. Per germline, CDR1 SGHTA and CDR2 FQGNSA. CDR3 nucleotides: TGTGCCAGCAGTTACGGTCGGTTCAAAGAGACCCAGTACTTC. Translated: CASSYGRFKETQYF.

This clonotype was counted between two and nine times. V is TRBV25-1 and J is TRBJ2-3; D is unclear. Per germline, CDR1 MGHDK and CDR2 SYGVNS. The germline V and J ends were trimmed by 3 bases and 7 bases, with 5 bases remaining between them. The length of the CDR3 is 11 residues. CDR3: CASSEGYTQYF. The CDR3 nucleotides read TGTGCCAGCAGTGAGGGCTATACGCAGTATTTT.

The chain carries TRBV3-1 and TRBJ2-1; the match to TRBD2 covers 7 bases. The germline V gene encodes CDR1 LGHDT and CDR2 YNNKEL (reference sequence). The CDR3 totals 15 residues. Unmatched junction bases numbered 17, after V lost 5 bases and J lost 13 bases. The CDR3 sequence is CASSVGLGDQETQFF. In DNA form, the CDR3 reads TGTGCCAGCAGCGTAGGACTAGGAGACCAAGAGACCCAGTTCTTC.

This sequence joins TRBV2 and TRBJ2-7; D assignment may be TRBD1 or TRBD2 (6 bases each). This CDR3 spans 14 amino acids. CDR1 is SNHLY, CDR2 FYNNEI, per germline. V gave up 2 bases and J gave up 4 bases, with 12 bases separating them. The CDR3 region has the DNA TGTGCCAGCAGTGAACGGGGGCTAGTATACGAGCAGTACTTC. Its translation is CASSERGLVYEQYF.

The V call is TRBV6-2 or TRBV6-3, the J call TRBJ2-3; TRBD2 agrees at 9 bases. Trimming removed 6 bases from V and 3 bases from J; junction bases left unmatched: 13. CDR1 and CDR2 (germline): MNHEY, SVGEGT. The CDR3 covers 17 residues. CDR3 loop: CASRGERYSGRTDTQYF. DNA for the CDR3: TGTGCCAGCAGGGGGGAACGTTATAGCGGGAGAACAGATACGCAGTATTTT.

This clonotype has only a few counts. The chain recombines TRBV28 with TRBJ2-7, with a weak D call TRBD2 (6 bases). Germline-derived CDR1 and CDR2 are MDHEN and SYDVKM. The CDR3 is 12 residues long. V lost 6 bases and J 7 bases, leaving 13 bases between the germline ends. The CDR3 protein is CASRRDSGEQYF. DNA for the CDR3: TGTGCCAGCAGACGGGACTCCGGGGAGCAGTACTTC.